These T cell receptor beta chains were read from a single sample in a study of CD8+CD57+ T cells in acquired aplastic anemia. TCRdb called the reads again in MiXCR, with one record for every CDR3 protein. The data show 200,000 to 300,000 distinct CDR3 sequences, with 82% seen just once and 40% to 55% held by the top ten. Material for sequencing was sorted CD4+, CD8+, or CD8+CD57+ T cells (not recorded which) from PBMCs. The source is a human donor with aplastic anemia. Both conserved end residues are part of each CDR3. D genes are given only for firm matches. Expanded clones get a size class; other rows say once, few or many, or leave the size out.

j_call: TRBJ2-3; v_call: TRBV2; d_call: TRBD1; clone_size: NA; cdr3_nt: TGTGCCAGCAGCCCTGCGACAGGGGGCACAGATACGCAGTATTTT; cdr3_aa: CASSPATGGTDTQYF
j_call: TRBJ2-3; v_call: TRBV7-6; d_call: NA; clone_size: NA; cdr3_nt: TGTGCCAGCAGCGCAGGACGGAGCCCCGACACTGAGCAGTTT; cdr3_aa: CASSAGRSPDTEQF
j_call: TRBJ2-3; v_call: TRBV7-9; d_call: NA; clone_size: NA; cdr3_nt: TGTGCCAGCAGCTTAGTACCCGGTGCGCTTACGGTTTATTTT; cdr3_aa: CASSLVPGALTVYF
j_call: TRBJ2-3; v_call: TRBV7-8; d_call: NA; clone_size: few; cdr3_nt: TGTGCCAGCAGCGTCGCGGGCGCAGATACGCCGTATTTT; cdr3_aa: CASSVAGADTPYF
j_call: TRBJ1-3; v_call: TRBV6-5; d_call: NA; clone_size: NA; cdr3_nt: TGTGCCAGCAGCCCGGGAGTCTCTGGAAACACCATATATTTT; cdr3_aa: CASSPGVSGNTIYF
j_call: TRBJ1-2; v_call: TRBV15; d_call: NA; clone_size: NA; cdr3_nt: TGTGCCACCAGCCCAGGGGTTATCTATGGCTACACCTTC; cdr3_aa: CATSPGVIYGYTF
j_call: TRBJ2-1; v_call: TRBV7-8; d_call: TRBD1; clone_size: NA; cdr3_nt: TGTGCCAGCAGCTTTAATCCAGAGGGGACAGCCCTTTCCCAGTTCTTC; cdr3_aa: CASSFNPEGTALSQFF
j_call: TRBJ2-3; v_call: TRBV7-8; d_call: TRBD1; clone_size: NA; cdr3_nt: TGTGCCAGCGGGGAAGGGGGCACAGACACGCAGCAGTTT; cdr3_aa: CASGEGGTDTQQF
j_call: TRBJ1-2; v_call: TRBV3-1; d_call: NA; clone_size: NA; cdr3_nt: TGTGCCAGCAGCCAATCTTGGGGTAGTGGTTATGGCTACACCTTC; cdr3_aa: CASSQSWGSGYGYTF
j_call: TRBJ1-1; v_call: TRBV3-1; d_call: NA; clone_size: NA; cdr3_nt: TGTGCCAGCAGGTCAACACTGGCAGTACACAGCCCAAGCTTTTTT; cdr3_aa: CASRSTLAVHSPSFF
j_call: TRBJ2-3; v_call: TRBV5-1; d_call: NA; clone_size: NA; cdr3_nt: TGCGCCAGCAGCTTGGCGTTCTGTGCGAATACGCAGTATTTT; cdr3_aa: CASSLAFCANTQYF
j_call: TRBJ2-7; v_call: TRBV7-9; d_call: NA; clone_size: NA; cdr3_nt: TGTGCCAGCAGCTATGAGAGCGGCGGAGCGAACGAGGAGTACTTC; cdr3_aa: CASSYESGGANEEYF
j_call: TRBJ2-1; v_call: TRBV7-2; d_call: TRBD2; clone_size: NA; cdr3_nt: TGTGCCAGCAGCTTAGGACTAGCGGTGGTGGGTGAGCAGTTCTTC; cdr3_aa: CASSLGLAVVGEQFF
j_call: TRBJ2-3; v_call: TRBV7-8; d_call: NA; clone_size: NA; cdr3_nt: TGTGCCAGCAGCTTAGCGGTAGGGCGCGATACGGAGTATTTT; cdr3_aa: CASSLAVGRDTEYF
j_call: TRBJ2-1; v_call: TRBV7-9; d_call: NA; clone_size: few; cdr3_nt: TGTGCCAGCAGATTGGGAGGCGAGGGGAATGAGCAGTTCTTC; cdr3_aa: CASRLGGEGNEQFF
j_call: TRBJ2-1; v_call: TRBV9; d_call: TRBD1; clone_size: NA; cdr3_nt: TGCGCCAGCAGCCAAGGGGAACGACAGGGAAAAAATGAGCAGTTCTTC; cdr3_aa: CASSQGERQGKNEQFF
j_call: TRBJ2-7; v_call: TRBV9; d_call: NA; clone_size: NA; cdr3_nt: TGTGCCAGCAGCGACGGGGGCAGTTCAGATACGCAGTACTTC; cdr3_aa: CASSDGGSSDTQYF
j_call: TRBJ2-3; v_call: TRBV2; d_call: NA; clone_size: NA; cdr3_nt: TGTGCCAGCAGTTTAGGGGGGATCGATGAGCAGTACTTT; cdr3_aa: CASSLGGIDEQYF
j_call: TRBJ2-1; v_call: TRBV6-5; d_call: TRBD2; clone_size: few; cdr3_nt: TGTGCCAGCAGTCAAAGCGGGGGGGCGGTTAATGAGCAGTTCTTC; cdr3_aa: CASSQSGGAVNEQFF
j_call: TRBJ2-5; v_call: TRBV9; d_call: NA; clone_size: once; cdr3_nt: TGTGCCAGCAGTGGAGAAAGGGGGAACAAGACCCAGTACTTC; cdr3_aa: CASSGERGNKTQYF
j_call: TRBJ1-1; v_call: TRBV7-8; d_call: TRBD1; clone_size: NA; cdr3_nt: TGTGCCAGCAGCGTGGGGGACCGACAGGGAGCAAACACTGAAGCTTTCTTT; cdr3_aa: CASSVGDRQGANTEAFF
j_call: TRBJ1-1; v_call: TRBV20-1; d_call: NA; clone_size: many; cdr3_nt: TGCAGTGCTACACCGCGTGGGGTAGGGCGGACTGAAGCTTTCTTT; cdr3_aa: CSATPRGVGRTEAFF
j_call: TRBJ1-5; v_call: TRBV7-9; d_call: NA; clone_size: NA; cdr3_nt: TGTGCCAGCAGTGAGTCGTGTAGCGATCGGCCCCAGCATTTT; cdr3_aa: CASSESCSDRPQHF
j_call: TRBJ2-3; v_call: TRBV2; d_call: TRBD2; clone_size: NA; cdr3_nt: TGTGCCAGCAGCGCGGGGGGGGGGGCGAACACACGAGCTATCTTT; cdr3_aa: CASSAGGGANTRAIF
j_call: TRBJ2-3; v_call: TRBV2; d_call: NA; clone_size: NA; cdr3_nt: TGTGCCAGCGGGGTCGCGAGCACAGATACGCGGTATTTT; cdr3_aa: CASGVASTDTRYF
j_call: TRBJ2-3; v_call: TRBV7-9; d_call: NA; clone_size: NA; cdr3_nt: TGTGCCAGCAGCTTAGCGAGAGGTCGGGGGACGCATGAGTTT; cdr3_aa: CASSLARGRGTHEF
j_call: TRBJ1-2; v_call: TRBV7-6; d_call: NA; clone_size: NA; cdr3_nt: TGTGCCAGCAGCTGGGGTCACGGGACAAACTATGCCTACACCTTC; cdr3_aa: CASSWGHGTNYAYTF
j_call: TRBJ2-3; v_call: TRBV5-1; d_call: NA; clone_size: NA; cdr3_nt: TGCGCCAGCGGCTTGGGGGGCGAAGACACGCAGTATTTT; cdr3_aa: CASGLGGEDTQYF
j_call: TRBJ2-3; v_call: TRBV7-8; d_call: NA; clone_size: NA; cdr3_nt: TGTGCCAGCAGGTACGGGGGCACTCCCACGCCGTATTTT; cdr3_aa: CASRYGGTPTPYF
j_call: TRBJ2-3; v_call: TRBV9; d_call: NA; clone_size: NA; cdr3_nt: TGTGCCAGCAGCGTGGGGGGAAAATGCGCAGTTATTCAGTATTTT; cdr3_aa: CASSVGGKCAVIQYF
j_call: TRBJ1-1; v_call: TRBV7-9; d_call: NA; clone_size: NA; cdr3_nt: TGTGCCAGCAGCGTGGGACCTCGGGACACTGAAGCTTTCTTT; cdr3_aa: CASSVGPRDTEAFF
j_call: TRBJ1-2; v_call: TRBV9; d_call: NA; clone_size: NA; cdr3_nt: NA; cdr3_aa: CASGGGRDIQYFDTF
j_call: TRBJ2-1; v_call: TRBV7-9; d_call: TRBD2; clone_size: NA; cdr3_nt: TGTGCCAGCAGCTTTCAAAGAAGCGGGAGGAGAAGCTCCTACAATGAGCAGTTCTTC; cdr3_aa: CASSFQRSGRRSSYNEQFF
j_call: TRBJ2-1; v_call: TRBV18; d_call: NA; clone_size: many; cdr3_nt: TGTGCCAGCGCTACCCAGGGGCTGTGGAATGAGCAGTTCTTC; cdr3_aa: CASATQGLWNEQFF
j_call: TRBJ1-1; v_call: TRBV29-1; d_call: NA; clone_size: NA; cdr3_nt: TGCAGCGTAAGGGACTCGACAGGCGCGACGCCCAGTGAAGCTTTCTTT; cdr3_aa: CSVRDSTGATPSEAFF
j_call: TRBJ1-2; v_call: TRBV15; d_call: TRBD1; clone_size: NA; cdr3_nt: TGTGCCAGCAGCGGGACAGCCGGGGTCATGAATGGCTACACCTTC; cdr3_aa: CASSGTAGVMNGYTF
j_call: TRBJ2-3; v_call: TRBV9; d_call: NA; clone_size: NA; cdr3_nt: TGTGCCAGCAGCGTGAGTGATTACACAGATACGCAGTATTTT; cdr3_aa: CASSVSDYTDTQYF
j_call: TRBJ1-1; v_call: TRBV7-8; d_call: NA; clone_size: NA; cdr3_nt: TGTGCCAGCAGCTTAGCGGGAACACCCGATACGCAGGATTTCTTT; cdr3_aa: CASSLAGTPDTQDFF
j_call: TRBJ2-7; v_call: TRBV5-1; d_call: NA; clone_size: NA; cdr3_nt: TGCGCCAGCAGCTTCTCCGAACACATTGGGGGTGAAAACTTC; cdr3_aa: CASSFSEHIGGENF
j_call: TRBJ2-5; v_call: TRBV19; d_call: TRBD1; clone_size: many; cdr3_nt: TGTGCCAGTACCCAACGGTTGGGGGACAGGGGAGAGACCCAGTACTTC; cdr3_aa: CASTQRLGDRGETQYF
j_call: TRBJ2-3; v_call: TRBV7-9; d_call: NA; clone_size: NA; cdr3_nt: TGTGCCAGCAGTCCCGGGAAGGGCACGGATACGCAGTATTTT; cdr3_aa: CASSPGKGTDTQYF
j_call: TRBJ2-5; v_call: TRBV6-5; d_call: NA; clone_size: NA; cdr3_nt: TGTGCCAGCAGTCCGGGCTGGCGACAAGAGACCCAGTACTTC; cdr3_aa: CASSPGWRQETQYF
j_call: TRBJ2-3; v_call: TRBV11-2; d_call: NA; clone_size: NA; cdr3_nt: TGTGCCAGCAGCTTAGCCGACAGGCCCGATACGCAGTATTTT; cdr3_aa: CASSLADRPDTQYF
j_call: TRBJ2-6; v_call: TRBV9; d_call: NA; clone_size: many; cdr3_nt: TGTGCCAGCAGCGCCCACGGGGCTGGGGCCAACGTCCTGACTTTC; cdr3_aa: CASSAHGAGANVLTF
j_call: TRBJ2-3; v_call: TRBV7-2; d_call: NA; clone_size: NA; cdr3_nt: TGTGCCAGCAGCTTGACGGGCGGGGTGGGCACAGATACTCAGTATTTT; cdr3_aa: CASSLTGGVGTDTQYF
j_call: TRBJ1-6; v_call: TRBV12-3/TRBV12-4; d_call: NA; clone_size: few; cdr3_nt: TGTGCCAGCAGAGGGACGGGTCCACTCCTCCACTTT; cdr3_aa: CASRGTGPLLHF
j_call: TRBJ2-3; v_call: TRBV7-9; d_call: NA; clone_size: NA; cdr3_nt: TGTGCCAGCGGCTTAGGGGGTAGCTACGGGGCGTACTTT; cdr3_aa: CASGLGGSYGAYF
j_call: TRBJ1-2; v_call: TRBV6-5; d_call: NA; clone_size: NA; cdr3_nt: TGTGCCAGCAGTCACTCGGGGACACGGACTAATGACTACACCTTC; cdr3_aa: CASSHSGTRTNDYTF
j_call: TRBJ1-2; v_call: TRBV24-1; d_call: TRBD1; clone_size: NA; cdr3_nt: TGTGCCAGCAGTTTAAGGGTTACAGGGGATGGCTACACCTTC; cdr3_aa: CASSLRVTGDGYTF